This T cell receptor beta chain comes out of a study of T-cell memory formation after mild COVID-19 (dated by TCRdb to about 2021). As for the study more broadly: TCR sequence clusters from the two donors were largely donor specific. Longitudinal TCRalpha and TCRbeta repertoire sequencing tracked T-cell clones expanding and contracting after mild COVID-19 in a couple of donors. Two young, previously healthy adult volunteers made up the cohort, one male and one female.

From its cysteine to its phenylalanine, the CDR3 spans 17 amino acids. CDR3 DNA only is kept here, 51 bases in frame from base 1. Looking up the germline V gene (reference sequence) yields CDR1 DFQATT and CDR2 SNEGSKA. V is pruned by 5 bases and J by 0 bases, leaving 14 bases of the junction without a gene match. PBMCs were isolated by Ficoll-Paque density gradient centrifugation. Instrument used: Illumina NovaSeq 6000. TCRalpha and TCRbeta cDNA libraries were constructed by 5'RACE with constant-segment primers, with sample barcodes and unique molecular identifiers being introduced. Trizol reagent was used to extract RNA from every sample. The libraries were amplified in two PCR steps, and the second step added a second sample barcode and Illumina TruSeq adapters. Libraries were sequenced on an Illumina NovaSeq with 2 x 150 bp paired-end reads. Processing in the source paper ran as follows. Demultiplexing of reads and collapsing into UMI-guided consensus sequences were performed with migec v1.2.7. Using mixcr v2.1.11, the UMI consensuses were aligned to TRA and TRB V and J templates and assembled into clonotypes. A clonotype was counted as expanded or contracted only when both edgeR and NoisET called the clonotype significant, with the noise models trained on biological replicates. edgeR calls used a false discovery rate-adjusted p below 0.01 and a log2 fold-change threshold of 1. PCA with hierarchical clustering of max-normalized trajectories of the 1000 most abundant clonotypes was used as exploratory dynamics analysis. The CD4 or CD8 phenotype of responding clones was assigned using the separately sequenced CD4+ and CD8+ repertoires. The public sequencing data were trimmed at Q25 with fastp and processed into clonotypes with MiXCR by TCRdb, which kept only in-frame beta chains. Each entry merges the rows of one CDR3 protein and shows their most common DNA and genes. These V and J calls rely on TCRdb rather than the paper's analysis. This sample lists roughly 550,000 distinct CDR3 sequences; roughly 20% were detected once. 12% of the sample is held by the ten biggest clonotypes.

Comment on this clonotype: Its binding antigen is unknown. There are no base qualities to consult, and no much larger clone falls within one base.

Points the paper makes about the study in general: Some responding clones were found in pre-infection memory, which suggests that pre-existing cross-reactive memory T cells took part in the SARS-CoV-2 response. Contracting CD4+ clones were found mainly in CM and EM memory subsets, while CD8+ clones were enriched in EMRA. Balanced CD4/CD8 phenotypes were observed for clones contracting from day 15 to 85, whereas a bias towards CD4+ was observed for a second wave of clones expanding from day 15 to 37. SARS-CoV-2 specificity was not confirmed for the second-wave clones peaking on day 37. Only a couple of mild cases were covered in the study, and larger cohorts including severe cases with pre-infection samples were considered necessary.

Source material: PBMCs or a T cell subset sorted from them (not recorded which). The rearranged segments are TRBV20-1 and TRBJ2-3; TRBD1 agrees with 7 junctional bases. The source is an adult woman who had mild COVID-19 (a few samples of this study predate the infection). The sample titles of this study are shuffled in the database, so cell type and time point are left out; the donor was told from shared clones. The sequenced DNA is TGCAGTGCTGGGAGAAGGGACAGAACCTTCAGCACAGATACGCAGTATTTT. It specifies CSAGRRDRTFSTDTQYF.